This T cell receptor (beta chain) was sequenced during a study of CD4+ T cells in melanoma (dated by TCRdb to 2022 to 2024). Background on the whole study: The study examined neoantigen-specific CD4+ T cells in human melanoma. The study at large found these results: Neoantigen-specific CD4+ T cells were reported to be correlated with the function of CD8+ T cells, macrophages and B cells. According to the report, neoantigen-specific CD4+ T cells in melanoma displayed diverse differentiation states.

The donors were melanoma patients. About this clone itself: Its binding antigen is unknown. Nothing much larger sits one base from this clone, and base qualities are not available.

To prepare the library, the immunoSEQ multiplex PCR assay was applied. Drawn from immuneACCESS, this table holds only the in-frame rearrangements with V and J called that TCRdb kept. Clones are partly lost; checked studies trace under half to an unresolved V gene and leave the rest unexplained. The sample profile shows 13,000 or so clones; about 71% of them were found once. 15% to 20% of the sample lies in the top ten. The germline V gene sets CDR1 to MDHEN and CDR2 to SYDVKM. The CDR3 numbers 17 residues from cysteine through phenylalanine. Only the CDR3 DNA stays, 51 bases, in frame from base 1. Between the V and J ends, shortened by 9 bases and 7 bases respectively, the junction contains 28 bases.

This receptor was taken from a human donor with melanoma. The material sequenced was cells from a culture (not recorded whether cultured in vitro). The chain couples TRBV28 to TRBJ1-5; TRBD1 is possibly the D segment (5 matching bases). The DNA sequence is TGTGCCAGTGACATTACATTGGGACGGACCGCGGCACAGCCCCAGCATTTT. Translated, it gives CASDITLGRTAAQPQHF.